The rows below give T cell receptor beta chains drawn from one sample of a study of long-term antiretroviral therapy in people with HIV. This table comes from immunoSEQ multiplex PCR, and its TCRdb copy is limited to in-frame clones, with some not included. The sample holds tens of thousands of clones, 65% to 80% seen once. The starting material was unsorted PBMCs, obtained 0.5 years after starting antiretroviral therapy. These receptors were collected from a woman aged 35 to 49 with HIV. The CDR3 runs from the conserved cysteine through the conserved F or W. A D gene is named only where the DNA matches it firmly. Some rows mark clone size as missing; the rest say once, few, many or name a class of expanded clone.

j_gene,abundance,v_gene,d_gene,CDR3aa,CDR3nt
TRBJ1-6,NA,TRBV28,TRBD1,CASSPRGTGNSPLHF,TGTGCCAGCAGTCCCCGCGGGACAGGGAATTCACCCCTCCACTTT
TRBJ2-1,few,TRBV7-6,TRBD1,CASSLVGQDYNEQFF,TGTGCCAGCAGCTTAGTCGGACAGGACTACAATGAGCAGTTCTTC
TRBJ2-7,few,TRBV4-2,NA,CASSQDANRESYEQYF,TGTGCCAGCAGCCAAGATGCTAACAGGGAATCCTACGAGCAGTACTTC
TRBJ2-7,once,TRBV4-1,TRBD2,CASSQAGGGPNFLSYEQYF,TGCGCCAGCAGCCAAGCTGGCGGGGGGCCTAACTTCCTATCCTACGAGCAGTACTTC
TRBJ2-2,once,TRBV30,NA,CAWSVVKSNTGELFF,TGTGCCTGGAGTGTGGTCAAATCGAACACCGGGGAGCTGTTTTTT
TRBJ1-6,few,TRBV6-5,NA,CASSYGRVSPLHF,TGTGCCAGCAGTTACGGCAGGGTCTCACCCCTCCACTTT
TRBJ2-5,few,TRBV9,TRBD2,CASSGLAGDWETQYF,TGTGCCAGCAGCGGCCTAGCGGGGGATTGGGAGACCCAGTACTTC
TRBJ2-6,few,TRBV28,TRBD1,CATGTEDSGANVLTF,TGTGCCACCGGGACAGAAGACTCTGGGGCCAACGTCCTGACTTTC
TRBJ1-2,NA,TRBV7-9,TRBD1,CASSTSFSGTGRDGYTF,TGTGCCAGCAGCACCAGTTTCTCCGGGACAGGGAGGGATGGCTACACCTTC
TRBJ1-5,few,TRBV15,TRBD1,CATSRDGRGLTQPQHF,TGTGCCACCAGCAGAGACGGCAGGGGGCTAACTCAGCCCCAGCATTTT
TRBJ2-3,NA,TRBV7-2,NA,CASSLAGGTDTQYF,TGTGCCAGCAGCTTAGCGGGGGGAACAGATACGCAGTATTTT
TRBJ1-6,NA,TRBV6-5,TRBD1,CASTRDSNSPLHF,TGTGCCAGCACCCGGGACAGCAATTCACCCCTCCACTTT
TRBJ1-4,NA,TRBV6-5,NA,CASSYTGTAVEELFF,TGTGCCAGCAGTTATACCGGGACCGCCGTAGAGGAACTGTTTTTT
TRBJ2-7,NA,TRBV7-2,TRBD2,CASSSASGGLAREQYF,TGTGCCAGCAGCTCAGCTAGCGGGGGCCTGGCCCGGGAGCAGTACTTC
TRBJ1-1,few,TRBV9,NA,CASSVLGGVNTEAFF,TGTGCCAGCAGCGTATTAGGAGGGGTGAACACTGAAGCTTTCTTT
TRBJ1-6,NA,TRBV4-2,NA,CASSQTGGSSSYNSPLHF,TGTGCCAGCAGCCAAACGGGGGGCTCGAGCTCCTATAATTCACCCCTCCACTTT
TRBJ1-1,NA,TRBV5-1,NA,CASSLVQVNTEAFF,TGCGCCAGCAGCTTGGTTCAGGTGAACACTGAAGCTTTCTTT
TRBJ2-2,NA,TRBV7-2,NA,CASSQIQGRTGELFF,TGTGCCAGCAGTCAAATACAGGGAAGGACCGGGGAGCTGTTTTTT
TRBJ2-5,NA,TRBV5-1,NA,CASSLGGERETQYF,TGCGCCAGCAGCTTGGGCGGGGAAAGGGAGACCCAGTACTTC
TRBJ2-2,NA,TRBV30,NA,CAWSPSRGTGELFF,TGTGCCTGGAGCCCAAGCAGGGGCACCGGGGAGCTGTTTTTT
TRBJ2-1,NA,TRBV5-4,TRBD2,CASSSSGGKFNEQFF,TGTGCCAGCAGCTCAAGCGGGGGGAAATTTAATGAGCAGTTCTTC
TRBJ1-5,NA,TRBV30,TRBD1,CAWRPGPDREGQPQHF,TGTGCCTGGAGACCAGGACCTGACAGGGAAGGACAGCCCCAGCATTTT
TRBJ2-3,NA,TRBV7-2,TRBD2,CASSLELAGGGDTQYF,TGTGCCAGCAGCTTAGAGCTAGCGGGGGGGGGAGATACGCAGTATTTT
TRBJ2-3,few,TRBV7-9,NA,CASSATSRTDTQYF,TGTGCCAGCAGCGCGACATCCCGGACAGATACGCAGTATTTT
TRBJ2-1,once,TRBV7-2,TRBD2,CASTDASGVREQFF,TGTGCCAGCACCGACGCTAGCGGGGTAAGGGAGCAGTTCTTC
TRBJ2-2,NA,TRBV28,TRBD2,CASTYGTTNTGELFF,TGTGCCAGCACCTATGGGACTACGAACACCGGGGAGCTGTTTTTT
TRBJ1-4,NA,TRBV7-9,TRBD1,CASSLGLGTANEKLFF,TGTGCCAGCAGCTTAGGGTTGGGGACAGCAAATGAAAAACTGTTTTTT